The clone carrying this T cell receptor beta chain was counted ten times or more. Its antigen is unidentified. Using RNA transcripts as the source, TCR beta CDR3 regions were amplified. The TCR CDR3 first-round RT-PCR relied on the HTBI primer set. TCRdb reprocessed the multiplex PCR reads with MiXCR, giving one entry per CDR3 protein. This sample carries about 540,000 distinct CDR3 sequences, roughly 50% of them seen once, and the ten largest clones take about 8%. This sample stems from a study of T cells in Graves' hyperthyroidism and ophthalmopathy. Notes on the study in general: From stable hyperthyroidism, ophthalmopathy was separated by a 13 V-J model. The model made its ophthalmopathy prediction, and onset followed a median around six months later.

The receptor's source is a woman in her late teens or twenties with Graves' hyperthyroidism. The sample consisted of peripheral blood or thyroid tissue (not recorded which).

CDR3 nucleotide sequence: TGTGCCAGTAGTTTCGGACAGGGGGCCGTTGTGAATGAAAAACTGTTTTTT. Translation gives CASSFGQGAVVNEKLFF. This chain links TRBV19 with TRBJ1-4; 11 nucleotides agree with TRBD1. This CDR3 comprises 17 residues. Germline CDR1 is LNHDA and CDR2 is SQIVND (reference sequence). V shed 5 bases and J 5 bases; nucleotides not matched to a gene: 10.